The clone carrying this T cell receptor beta chain was detected many times. The antigen is unknown. The entry originates in a study of T-cell memory formation after mild COVID-19. Study-level points and caveats: Clones shrinking between day 15 and 85 showed a balanced CD4/CD8 split, and those that grew later tilted toward CD4+.

TCRdb ran MiXCR on the 5' RACE reads and lists one entry per CDR3 protein. The sample lists around 140,000 distinct CDR3 sequences, 6% to 6.5% occurring once. Germline CDR1 reads SGHRS; CDR2 reads YFSETQ. The V and J ends lost 0 bases and 6 bases respectively, with 20 bases between them. The CDR3 spans 17 residues. The V gene is TRBV5-1, the J gene TRBJ2-3; D is possibly TRBD2 (5 bases). The sequence was obtained from an adult woman who had mild COVID-19 (a few samples of this study predate the infection). Cell type and time point are not known. The material sequenced was PBMCs or a T cell subset sorted from them (not recorded which). CDR3 in amino acids: CASSLARASAGSDTQYF. In DNA, the CDR3 is TGCGCCAGCAGCTTGGCGCGGGCGTCTGCCGGGTCCGATACGCAGTATTTT.